This TCR beta chain was sequenced for a study of blood T cell repertoires in COVID-19. Study-wide background: COVID-19 samples from acute and convalescent phases originated in the United States, Italy and Spain. The analysed material was cDNA or gDNA that came from T cells, B-cell-depleted T cells, or PBMCs.

V was clipped by 6 bases and J by 4 bases; unmatched bases: 6. The CDR3 totals 14 residues. Per germline, CDR1 SNHLY and CDR2 FYNNEI. Original processing notes: From reference gene primer amplification, estimates of nucleated cell counts were derived. Sequencing was performed with immunoSEQ multiplex PCR; in TCRdb, only in-frame clones are kept and a portion is missing. V and J calls and clone size follow that table, whereas D and trimming were derived from the DNA. The sample holds under 60,000 clones, approximately 88% seen once. Details on this clone: The sample contains more than one DNA sequence encoding this CDR3.

Seattle patients were enrolled during active infection and followed longitudinally. The sequence was obtained from a man aged 30 to 45 with COVID-19, enrolled during active disease. The sample consisted of peripheral blood. V and J are TRBV2 and TRBJ2-7, with 10 bases matching TRBD2. The CDR3 coding sequence is TGTGCCAGCAGCGAGTCTAGCGGGAGATACGAGCAGTACTTC. Amino acids: CASSESSGRYEQYF.